This T cell receptor (beta chain) was profiled in a study of blood T cell repertoires in COVID-19. Per the original methods: How many nucleated cells were present was estimated from reference gene primer amplification. Sequencing used immunoSEQ multiplex PCR; TCRdb keeps in-frame clones, though not all of them. V, J and clone size are those of that table, while D and trimming were read from the DNA. The sample consists of 20,000 or so clones, approximately 91% of them appearing once. The length of the CDR3 is 15 residues. The ends lost 4 bases at V and 3 bases at J; junction bases unmatched: 8. Per germline, CDR1 KGHSH and CDR2 LQKENI.

The chain joins TRBV18 to TRBJ2-7; TRBD1 matches 8 bases. Sequencing used peripheral blood. This TCR derives from a human donor in a cohort sampled during active COVID-19. This chain's CDR3 is CASSQPGQAIYEQYF. The DNA for the CDR3 is TGTGCCAGCTCACAACCGGGACAGGCTATCTACGAGCAGTACTTC.